Shown below are 21 T cell receptor beta chains from a single sample sequenced in a study of blood T cell repertoires in COVID-19. TCRdb keeps only in-frame clones here, not all; method: immunoSEQ multiplex PCR. The table lists some 150,000 clones, more than 80% of them singletons. Input material: peripheral blood. Receptor source: a human donor with acute or convalescent COVID-19. The donor label of this sample is uncertain.

This chain uses TRBV2 with TRBJ2-2, with TRBD1 matching over 10 bases. Trimming took 6 bases from V and 6 from J; bases not matched to a gene: 10. Germline V CDR1 and CDR2: SNHLY, FYNNEI. The CDR3 runs to 16 residues. The CDR3 is CASRLDRGSWSGELFF. The CDR3 nucleotides read TGTGCCAGCAGGCTGGACAGGGGGAGTTGGTCCGGGGAGCTGTTTTTT.

Concerning this clone: The same CDR3 is also encoded by other DNA sequences in this sample. The rearrangement links TRBV9 to TRBJ1-1, with D unclear. Germline CDR1 reads SGDLS; CDR2 reads YYNGEE. V was pared by 0 bases and J by 3 bases, with 6 bases between. CDR3 length: 13 residues. The DNA for the CDR3 is TGTGCCAGCAGCGTAGCGGGGTACACTGAAGCTTTCTTT. Amino acids: CASSVAGYTEAFF.

V and J are TRBV6-5 and TRBJ2-1, with TRBD2 matching over 7 bases. The CDR3 sequence is 12 residues long. Trimming removed 5 bases from V and 9 bases from J; junction bases left unmatched: 4. CDR1 is MNHEY, CDR2 SVGAGI, per germline. The CDR3 region has the DNA TGTGCCAGCAGTCGTAGGGAGGGTGAGCAGTTCTTC. Its protein is CASSRREGEQFF.

This sequence joins TRBV11-1 and TRBJ1-1, with 7 bases that match TRBD1. CDR3 length: 14 amino acids. Germline loops: CDR1 SGHAT, CDR2 FQDESV (reference sequence). V shed 4 bases, J shed 4 bases, and the junction held 6 bases outside the gene matches. In DNA, the CDR3 is TGTGCCAGCAGCTCCAAGGGGGCAGGCACTGAAGCTTTCTTT. This gives the protein CASSSKGAGTEAFF.

The genes are TRBV3-1 (or the pseudogene TRBV3-2) and TRBJ2-1; perhaps TRBD1 as D (7 bases). V was shortened by 7 bases and J by 5 bases, with 12 bases between the two germline ends. This CDR3 has 13 amino acids. CDR1 is LGHDT and CDR2 is YNNKEL in the germline V gene (reference sequence). The CDR3 DNA reads TGTGCCAGCACAGGGGGGCTGAACAATGAGCAGTTCTTC. Protein sequence: CASTGGLNNEQFF.

Only a few counts were recorded for this clone. V usage is TRBV5-6 and J usage is TRBJ1-2; 7 positions agree with TRBD1. With V trimmed by 5 bases and J by 5 bases, 9 bases remained unmatched. This CDR3 region has 14 residues. Germline loops: CDR1 SGHDT, CDR2 YYEEEE. The CDR3 coding sequence is TGTGCCAGCAGTACAGGACAGGCGAGATATGGCTACACCTTC. It translates to CASSTGQARYGYTF.

This clone was recorded only once. This chain uses TRBV15 with TRBJ1-2, with 8 bases that match TRBD1. The CDR3 sequence is 13 residues long. The junction had 6 bases not matched to a gene; V was cut back by 5 bases and J by 7 bases. Germline V lookup: CDR1 LNHNV, CDR2 YYDKDF (reference sequence). CDR3 in amino acids: CATSFQTGAGYTF. DNA for the CDR3: TGTGCCACCAGCTTCCAGACAGGGGCTGGCTACACCTTC. Using reference TRBV15 and TRBJ1-2 for the parts outside the CDR3, the full variable domain is DAMVIQNPRYQVTQFGKPVTLSCSQTLNHNVMYWYQQKSSQAPKLLFHYYDKDFNNEADTPDNFQSRRPNTSFCFLDIRSPGLGDTAMYLCATSFQTGAGYTFGSGTRLTVV.

On this clone itself: The junction departs from the called germline gene at one end, perhaps through a read error. The chain is built from TRBV7-7 and TRBJ2-2, with D possibly being TRBD2 (5 bases). This CDR3 is built from 15 residues. Germline-derived CDR1 and CDR2 are SSHAT and FNYEAQ (reference sequence). The CDR3 spells CASSTGVSNTGELFF. DNA of the CDR3: TGTGCTAGCAGCACCGGGGTTTCGAACACCGGGGAGCTGTTTTTT.

This clone has a single count. The chain joins TRBV19 to TRBJ1-6; no firm D call. Germline assignment: CDR1 LNHDA and CDR2 SQIVND (reference sequence). V lost 6 bases and J 4 bases, leaving 7 bases between the germline ends. The CDR3 is 13 amino acids. The CDR3 bases are TGTGCCAGTAGCCAGGCTTATAATTCACCCCTCCACTTT. Translated, it gives CASSQAYNSPLHF.

This chain joins TRBV6-2 or TRBV6-3 and TRBJ1-4; TRBD1 matches at 10 bases. The V segment lost 5 bases and the J segment 3 bases; nucleotides outside the gene matches: 6. Germline V gives CDR1 MNHEY, CDR2 SVGEGT. This CDR3 is built from 16 residues. The CDR3 here is CASSRQGALANEKLFF. The DNA of the CDR3 is TGTGCCAGCAGTCGACAGGGGGCTTTGGCTAATGAAAAACTGTTTTTT.

The genes are TRBV27 and TRBJ1-2; 10 bases agree with TRBD1. Germline V lookup: CDR1 MNHEY, CDR2 SMNVEV (reference sequence). With 3 bases clipped from V and 3 bases from J, the junction kept 4 bases outside the gene matches. The length of the CDR3 is 15 residues. CDR3 in DNA: TGTGCCAGCAGTTTGAGAGGACAGGGGGACTATGGCTACACCTTC. Translation: CASSLRGQGDYGYTF.

The genes are TRBV2 and TRBJ2-2; D is perhaps TRBD2 (6 bases). Trimming took 6 bases from V and 6 from J, leaving 8 bases between them. This CDR3 has 12 amino acids. CDR1 is SNHLY and CDR2 is FYNNEI in the germline V gene. CDR3 bases: TGTGCCAGCAGGTGGGGGGCCGGGGAGCTGTTTTTT. Encoded protein: CASRWGAGELFF.

This clone was seen just once. This sequence joins TRBV7-9 and TRBJ1-2, with no clear D. CDR1 SEHNR and CDR2 FQNEAQ come from the germline V gene (reference sequence). The CDR3 runs 13 residues. V was trimmed by 5 bases and J by 0 bases, leaving 7 bases between them. CDR3 region: CASSPGTNYGYTF. The CDR3 DNA sequence: TGTGCCAGCAGCCCCGGGACTAACTATGGCTACACCTTC.

CDR3 in amino acids: CASSSGVTGELFF. The CDR3 DNA is TGTGCCAGCAGCTCGGGAGTCACCGGGGAGCTGTTTTTT. The J gene is TRBJ2-2, the V gene TRBV13; possible D gene TRBD2, 6 bases. The ends were cut back, 4 bases at V and 4 bases at J, with 7 bases in the middle. This CDR3 has 13 amino acids. Germline-derived CDR1 and CDR2 are PRHDT and FYEKMQ (reference sequence).

The CDR3 bases are TGTGCCAGTACCTCCTTCGGGGGGGCTTTCTTT. Amino acid sequence: CASTSFGGAFF. The V call is TRBV19, the J call TRBJ1-1; tentatively, D is TRBD1 (5 bases). The CDR3 is made up of 11 amino acids. Germline CDR1 reads LNHDA; CDR2 reads SQIVND (reference sequence). V was cut by 7 bases and J by 11 bases, with 14 bases left in between.

This clone was recorded once. The chain joins TRBV19 to TRBJ1-6; maybe TRBD1 (6 bases). Germline lookup yields CDR1 LNHDA and CDR2 SQIVND (reference sequence). The CDR3 extends over 15 amino acids. V shed 6 bases and J shed 6 bases, with 15 bases lying between them. CDR3 coding DNA: TGTGCCAGTAGAGCCGGGGGGGCTTCTAATTCACCCCTCCACTTT. This codes for CASRAGGASNSPLHF.

The rearrangement links TRBV3-1 (or the pseudogene TRBV3-2) to TRBJ2-7, with 7 bases lining up with TRBD2. CDR1 and CDR2 from the germline V gene are LGHDT and YNNKEL (reference sequence). The CDR3 runs 12 residues. The trim removed 3 bases at V and 5 bases at J, leaving 1 base unmatched. As DNA, the CDR3 is TGTGCCAGCAGCCAGGGGGGGAACGAGCAGTACGTC. Translated: CASSQGGNEQYV.

This clone was picked up a small number of times. The gene calls are TRBV15 and TRBJ2-1; D is possibly TRBD2 (6 bases). V was pared by 3 bases and J by 12 bases, with 12 bases between. The CDR3 is 12 amino acids. Germline-derived CDR1 and CDR2 are LNHNV and YYDKDF (reference sequence). CDR3 sequence reads: CATSSPRDSQFF. The DNA of the CDR3 is TGTGCCACCAGCAGTCCCCGGGACTCGCAGTTCTTC.

The chain is built from TRBV14 and TRBJ1-2; D not certain. This CDR3 region has 16 residues. V lost 1 base, J lost 3 bases, and 15 bases lay in between. The germline V gene has CDR1 SGHDN and CDR2 FVKESK. CDR3 in amino acids: CASSQGASVVYYGYTF. The DNA for the CDR3 is TGTGCCAGCAGCCAAGGGGCCTCGGTGGTCTACTATGGCTACACCTTC.

The chain combines TRBV12-5 with TRBJ1-2; TRBD1 is a possible D gene (5 bases). The germline V gene has CDR1 LGHNT and CDR2 FRNRAP. The CDR3 sequence is 15 residues long. The V end was cut by 7 bases, the J end by 3 bases, with 18 bases between. This CDR3 reads CASAPDSWRDYGYTF. DNA of the CDR3: TGTGCTAGTGCCCCAGACAGTTGGAGAGACTATGGCTACACCTTC.

This chain uses TRBV19 with TRBJ1-5, with 7 positions matching TRBD1. The length of the CDR3 is 14 residues. V lost 6 bases, J lost 5 bases, and 7 bases stayed unmatched. Looked up from germline, CDR1 is LNHDA and CDR2 is SQIVND (reference sequence). The CDR3 here is CASSPTGLDQPQHF. In DNA form, the CDR3 reads TGTGCCAGTAGCCCGACAGGGTTGGATCAGCCCCAGCATTTT.